Listed here is a single TCR beta chain. Its target is not known. The sample comes from a study of cytomegalovirus exposure and HLA in healthy donors. General observations from the study: The authors later found most CMV-associated TCR beta chains appeared HLA-restricted.

Vbeta (60) and Jbeta (13) primers were used in the PCR. The table came from immunoSEQ multiplex PCR; TCRdb's copy has only in-frame clones and leaves some out. This listing includes roughly 46,000 clones. This CDR3 has 14 residues. V gave up 4 bases and J gave up 6 bases, with 15 bases separating them. The germline V gene encodes CDR1 SNHLY and CDR2 FYNNEI. The receptor comes from a woman aged 40 to 50 in good health and CMV-seronegative. V and J are TRBV2 and TRBJ2-5; weak D call: TRBD1 (6 bases). The sequenced sample was PBMCs. The CDR3 sequence: CASSGGPLEKTQYF. The DNA of the CDR3 is TGTGCCAGCAGTGGGGGGCCCCTTGAGAAGACCCAGTACTTC. Together with reference TRBV2 and TRBJ2-5, the CDR3 gives the full variable domain: EPEVTQTPSHQVTQMGQEVILRCVPISNHLYFYWYRQILGQKVEFLVSFYNNEISEKSEIFDDQFSVERPDGSNFTLKIRSTKLEDSAMYFCASSGGPLEKTQYFGPGTRLLVL.